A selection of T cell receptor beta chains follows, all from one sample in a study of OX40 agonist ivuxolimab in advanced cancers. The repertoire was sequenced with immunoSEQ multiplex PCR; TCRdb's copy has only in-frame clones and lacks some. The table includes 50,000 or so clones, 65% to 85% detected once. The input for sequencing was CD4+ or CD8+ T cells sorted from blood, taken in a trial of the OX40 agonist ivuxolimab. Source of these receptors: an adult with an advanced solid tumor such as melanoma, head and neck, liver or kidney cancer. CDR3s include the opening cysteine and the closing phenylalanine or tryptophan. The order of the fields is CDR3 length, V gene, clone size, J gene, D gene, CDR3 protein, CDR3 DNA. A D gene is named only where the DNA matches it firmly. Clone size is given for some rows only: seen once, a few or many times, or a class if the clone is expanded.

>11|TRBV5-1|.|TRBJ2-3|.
CASSLEDTQYF
TGCGCCAGCAGCTTGGAAGATACGCAGTATTTT
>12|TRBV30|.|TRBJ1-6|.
CAADQGYSPLHF
TGTGCCGCCGATCAGGGCTATTCACCCCTCCACTTT
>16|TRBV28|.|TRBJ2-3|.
CASSLYRGASTDTQYF
TGTGCCAGCAGTTTATACCGCGGGGCCAGCACAGATACGCAGTATTTT
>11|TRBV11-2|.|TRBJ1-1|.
CASSAGLEAFF
TGTGCCAGCAGCGCGGGTCTTGAAGCTTTCTTT
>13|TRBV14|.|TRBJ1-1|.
CASSRLQGGEAFF
TGTGCCAGCAGCCGGCTGCAAGGGGGTGAAGCTTTCTTT
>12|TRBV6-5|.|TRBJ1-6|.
CASVLGSSPLHF
TGTGCCAGCGTTCTGGGGTCGTCACCCCTCCACTTT
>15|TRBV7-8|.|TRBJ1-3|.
CASSIREASGNTIYF
TGTGCCAGCAGCATCAGGGAGGCCTCTGGAAACACCATATATTTT
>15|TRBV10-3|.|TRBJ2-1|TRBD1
CATAQRDRGYNEQFF
TGTGCCACCGCTCAGCGGGACAGGGGCTACAATGAGCAGTTCTTC
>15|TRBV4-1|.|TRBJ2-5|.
CASSQDETRGETQYF
TGCGCCAGCAGCCAAGATGAAACTCGTGGGGAGACCCAGTACTTC
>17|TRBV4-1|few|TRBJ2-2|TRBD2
CASSQEGLAGGTGELFF
TGCGCCAGCAGCCAAGAAGGTCTAGCGGGGGGCACCGGGGAGCTGTTTTTT
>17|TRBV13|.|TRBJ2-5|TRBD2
CASSEGLASGSGETQYF
TGTGCCAGCAGTGAAGGTTTGGCTAGCGGGAGTGGTGAGACCCAGTACTTC
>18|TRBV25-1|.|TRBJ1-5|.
CASLGGPRISASNQPQHF
TGTGCCAGCCTAGGGGGACCAAGGATTTCTGCGAGCAATCAGCCCCAGCATTTT
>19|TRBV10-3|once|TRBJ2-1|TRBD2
CAISDLTTSGGSSYNEQFF
TGTGCCATCAGTGACCTTACGACTAGCGGGGGAAGCTCCTACAATGAGCAGTTCTTC
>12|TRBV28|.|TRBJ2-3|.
CASSLPTDTQYF
TGTGCCAGCAGTTTACCCACTGATACGCAGTATTTT
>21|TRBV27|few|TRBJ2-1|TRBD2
CASKGPAGGLAGDVLYNEQFF
TGTGCCAGCAAGGGCCCAGCCGGAGGGCTAGCGGGGGACGTCCTCTACAATGAGCAGTTCTTC
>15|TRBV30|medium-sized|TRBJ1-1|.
CAWSIIPVGNTEAFF
TGTGCCTGGAGCATTATCCCGGTTGGGAACACTGAAGCTTTCTTT
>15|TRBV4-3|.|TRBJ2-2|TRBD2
CASSPAGGDTGELFF
TGCGCCAGCAGCCCGGCGGGAGGGGACACCGGGGAGCTGTTTTTT
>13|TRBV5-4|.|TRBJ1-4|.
CASSLDVGEKLFF
TGTGCCAGCAGCTTGGATGTCGGTGAAAAACTGTTTTTT
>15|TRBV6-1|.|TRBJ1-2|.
CASSEALIGSYGYTF
TGTGCCAGCAGTGAAGCGCTCATTGGGAGCTATGGCTACACCTTC
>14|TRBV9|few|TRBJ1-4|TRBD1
CASGFDRVNEKLFF
TGTGCCAGCGGATTCGACAGGGTTAATGAAAAACTGTTTTTT
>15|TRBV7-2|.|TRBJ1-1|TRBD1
CASSQRDRGSSEAFF
TGTGCCAGCAGCCAAAGGGACAGGGGATCCTCTGAAGCTTTCTTT
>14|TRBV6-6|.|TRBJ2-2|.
CASSYSGDTGELFF
TGTGCCAGCAGTTACTCGGGGGACACCGGGGAGCTGTTTTTT
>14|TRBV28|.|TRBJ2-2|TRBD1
CASSLTGGTGELFF
TGTGCCAGCAGTTTAACAGGGGGCACCGGGGAGCTGTTTTTT
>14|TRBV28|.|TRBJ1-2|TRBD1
CASNRQGENYGYTF
TGTGCCAGCAACCGACAGGGGGAAAACTATGGCTACACCTTC